These 30 T cell receptor beta chains were all obtained from the same sample, sequenced in a study of tumor-infiltrating lymphocytes in primary liver carcinoma. Scientists recovered RNA and DNA together from approximately 20-30 mg of unsorted bulk tissue. Total RNA (roughly 550 ng) served as template for TCR beta cDNA synthesis primed by a constant-region primer. Investigators got TCR beta libraries out of three nested multiplex PCR rounds, done with slightly modified ARM-PCR. Forward primers for TRBV1-TRBV30 and a C-beta reverse primer served the first two PCR rounds, at about 9 cycles each. TCRdb re-analysed the multiplex PCR reads in MiXCR, keeping a single row per CDR3 protein. The table shows about 60,000 distinct CDR3 sequences, with about two thirds occurring only once. The sequenced sample was liver tumor tissue from sampling region 4. Described subset: tumor region T4, right-lateral pole. The receptors were gathered from a man aged 40-49 years with primary liver carcinoma and hepatitis B virus infection.

Notes on this clonotype: A read error may explain this, as a much larger clone is one base away. V is TRBV2 and J is TRBJ1-6; D is possibly TRBD1 (6 bases). The germline gives CDR1 SNHLY, CDR2 FYNNEI. This CDR3 is built from 13 residues. The CDR3 nucleotides are TGTGTCAGCATCGGACAGTACAGTTCACCCCTCCACTTT. It codes for CVSIGQYSSPLHF.

Details on this clonotype: The junction departs from the called germline gene at one end, perhaps through a read error. The rearrangement links TRBV28 to TRBJ1-1; D may be TRBD1 (6 bases). The CDR3 runs 13 residues. Per the germline V gene, CDR1 is MDHEN and CDR2 is SYDVKM. The CDR3 DNA follows: TGTGTCATTAAGGGGGACCTGAACACTGAAGCATTCTTT. Translation: CVIKGDLNTEAFF.

Points on this clonotype: The junction and the germline gene differ at one end; a read error may be behind it. This chain joins TRBV10-3 and TRBJ2-4; no clear D. This CDR3 comprises 18 residues. Looked up from germline, CDR1 is ENHRY and CDR2 is SYGVKD. CDR3 sequence: CAISGSIGSLQAKTIQYF. DNA of the CDR3: TGTGCCATCAGTGGGTCGATAGGGTCACTTCAAGCCAAAACCATTCAGTACTTC.

In the case of this clonotype: A junction boundary mismatches the germline segment, possibly from a read error. The V gene is TRBV2, the J gene TRBJ1-1, with D uncertain. The V gene's germline CDR1 is SNHLY and CDR2 FYNNEI. The CDR3 sequence is 14 residues long. In DNA form, the CDR3 reads TGTGCCAGCACTGAAGGACGGCGGAACACTGAAGCTTTCTTC. Translating it yields CASTEGRRNTEAFF.

This clonotype was detected ten times or more. J is TRBJ2-1 and V is TRBV2; D perhaps matches TRBD1 (6 bases). The CDR3 sequence is 11 residues long. V was trimmed by 5 bases and J by 8 bases, leaving 7 bases between them. CDR1 is SNHLY, CDR2 FYNNEI, per germline. The CDR3: CASSHRDEQFF. For the CDR3, the DNA is TGTGCCAGCAGTCACAGGGATGAGCAGTTCTTC.

This clonotype was counted ten times or more. The chain uses TRBV6-5 and TRBJ2-2, with a possible D match to TRBD2 (5 bases). Germline V gene sequence: CDR1 MNHEY, CDR2 SVGAGI. CDR3 length equals 15 residues. With 3 bases removed from V and 4 bases from J, the gap between germline ends came to 12 bases. DNA for the CDR3: TGTGCCAGCAGTTATTCATCCGGGGTCACCGGGGAGCTGTTTTTT. The encoded protein is CASSYSSGVTGELFF.

This clonotype was detected ten times or more. This sequence joins TRBV2 and TRBJ2-7; 7 nucleotides align to TRBD2. CDR3 size: 16 residues. Per the germline V gene, CDR1 is SNHLY and CDR2 is FYNNEI. V dropped 0 bases and J dropped 5; count of bases not matched to a gene: 10. CDR3 DNA: TGTGCCAGCAGTGAAGCCCCAGCGGGATCCCGCCACGAGCAGTACTTC. This sequence encodes CASSEAPAGSRHEQYF.

This chain uses TRBV6-6 with TRBJ2-3, with a weak D call TRBD2 (5 bases). Trimming shortened V by 5 bases and J by 2 bases, and 17 bases separated the two germline ends. The CDR3 consists of 16 residues. CDR1 MNHNY and CDR2 SVGAGI come from the germline V gene (reference sequence). This CDR3 reads CASSPIAGGTTDTQYF. Written as DNA, the CDR3 is TGTGCCAGCAGTCCGATCGCGGGTGGAACCACAGATACGCAGTATTTT.

CDR3 sequence: CASSRDSSIEQYF. The CDR3 DNA is TGCGCCAGCAGCCGAGATAGTTCGATCGAGCAGTACTTC. V is TRBV4-3 and J is TRBJ2-7, with D unresolved. CDR1 and CDR2 (germline): LGHNA, YSLEER. With 4 bases removed from V and 6 bases from J, the gap between germline ends came to 13 bases. This CDR3 contains 13 residues.

The chain is built from TRBV20-1 and TRBJ2-7; D unresolved. Germline V CDR1 and CDR2: DFQATT, SNEGSKA (reference sequence). V was shortened by 5 bases and J by 4 bases, with 15 bases between the two germline ends. The CDR3 runs 13 residues. Here the CDR3 reads CSAPAWPYYEQYF. DNA for the CDR3: TGCAGTGCTCCTGCTTGGCCCTATTACGAGCAGTACTTC.

By proportion, this clonotype is medium-sized (0.01 to 0.1%). The rearrangement uses TRBV4-1 and TRBJ2-1; perhaps TRBD2 as D (5 bases). Germline lookup yields CDR1 MGHRA and CDR2 YSYEKL. V was clipped by 1 base and J by 0 bases, with 13 bases between them. This CDR3 is built from 17 residues. The chain's CDR3 is CASSQGLAESSYNEQFF. The CDR3 DNA reads TGCGCCAGCAGCCAAGGGCTAGCTGAAAGCTCCTACAATGAGCAGTTCTTC.

A remark on this clonotype: A junction end diverges from the germline sequence, so it may reflect a read error. The J gene is TRBJ2-2, the V gene TRBV6-1, with D possibly matching TRBD2 (6 bases). The CDR3 length is 15 residues. The germline V gene encodes CDR1 MNHNS and CDR2 SASEGT. For the CDR3, the DNA is TGTGCCAGAAGTGGCGGGCGGGACCTCACCGGGGAGCTGTTTTTT. Amino acid sequence: CARSGGRDLTGELFF.

This clonotype was seen more than once but under ten times. The germline gene is not matched at one end of the junction; a read error may be the cause. The chain has TRBV14 and TRBJ2-2; TRBD2 might be the D (5 bases). Per germline, CDR1 SGHDN and CDR2 FVKESK. The CDR3 length is 14 residues. Here the CDR3 DNA reads TGTGCCAGCAGCCCCACGAGGAACACCGGGGTGCTGTTTTTT. It is translated as CASSPTRNTGVLFF.

Turning to this clonotype: One end of the junction is discordant with germline, which a read error may explain. The rearrangement joins TRBV11-2 to TRBJ2-7, with 8 bases fitting TRBD1. CDR1 is SGHAT and CDR2 is FQNNGV in the germline V gene. The length of the CDR3 is 15 residues. This CDR3 reads CVSSFVAGGQYEQYF. CDR3 sequence (DNA): TGTGTCAGCAGCTTTGTAGCAGGGGGCCAATACGAGCAGTACTTC.

About this clonotype: A junction end diverges from the germline sequence, so it may reflect a read error. The chain links TRBV6-6 to TRBJ2-4; possible D gene TRBD2, 5 bases. Germline V lookup: CDR1 MNHNY, CDR2 SVGAGI (reference sequence). CDR3 length equals 16 residues. This CDR3 is CASGLGIGGSKNTQYF. CDR3 in DNA: TGTGCCAGCGGCTTGGGGATAGGAGGTTCCAAAAACACTCAGTACTTC.

This clonotype was seen just once. The junction departs from the called germline gene at one end, perhaps through a read error. V usage is TRBV29-1 and J usage is TRBJ2-2; D may correspond to TRBD1 or TRBD2 (5 bases each). In germline, CDR1 is SQVTM, CDR2 ANQGSEA. The CDR3 runs to 14 residues. In DNA form, the CDR3 reads TGCAGCGTCCTCGGTCCGGGACCCATCGGGGAGCTGTCTTTT. This encodes CSVLGPGPIGELSF.

The V and J genes are TRBV5-5 and TRBJ2-2; a possible D gene is TRBD1 (6 bases). This CDR3 comprises 17 residues. Germline V gene sequence: CDR1 SGHKS, CDR2 YYEKEE (reference sequence). V was pared by 2 bases and J by 2 bases, with 16 bases between. CDR3 residues: CASSLVKTGANTGELFF. The CDR3 DNA reads TGTGCCAGCAGCTTAGTTAAGACAGGAGCTAACACCGGGGAGCTGTTTTTT.

Concerning this clonotype itself: Since a much larger clone is just one base distant, this may be a read error. The chain employs TRBV7-9 and TRBJ2-1, with a tentative D call TRBD2 (5 bases). Germline V gives CDR1 SEHNR, CDR2 FQNEAQ (reference sequence). V was pared by 5 bases and J by 7 bases, with 15 bases between. The CDR3 has 14 residues. CDR3 amino acids: CASSGTRGSNEQFF. In nucleotides, the CDR3 is TGTGCCAGCAGCGGTACTAGAGGGAGTAATGAGCAGTTCTTC. Drawing the rest from reference TRBV7-9 and TRBJ2-1, the complete variable domain is DTGVSQNPRHKITKRGQNVTFRCDPISEHNRLYWYRQTLGQGPEFLTYFQNEAQLEKSRLLSDRFSAERPKGSFSTLEIQRTEQGDSAMYLCASSGTRGSNEQFFGPGTRLTVL.

This clonotype was detected only a few times. The J gene is TRBJ2-5, the V gene TRBV6-6; D is uncertain. CDR1 and CDR2 (germline): MNHNY, SVGAGI (reference sequence). Deletions cut 6 bases from V and 4 bases from J, with 12 bases between. The length of the CDR3 is 13 residues. The CDR3 is CASSMRPTETQYF. The CDR3 coding sequence is TGTGCCAGCAGCATGAGACCGACAGAGACCCAGTACTTC.

Comments on this clonotype: This may come from a read error, since a much larger clone is one base off. The chain recombines TRBV6-1 with TRBJ2-1; TRBD2 agrees at 10 bases. The CDR3 sequence is 16 residues long. CDR1 MNHNS and CDR2 SASEGT come from the germline V gene. The CDR3 protein is CASSEASGSSYDEQFF. DNA of the CDR3: TGTGCCAGCAGTGAGGCTAGCGGGAGCTCCTACGATGAGCAGTTCTTC.

As to this clonotype: The CDR3 carries no conserved terminal phenylalanine or tryptophan, so it likely arises from a read error. It is unclear where the CDR3 begins or ends on the DNA, so no DNA is shown, and the CDR3 is as TCRdb lists it. The J gene is TRBJ2-7, the V gene TRBV14; TRBD2 is taken as the D call from the table, unchecked against the DNA. Germline CDR1 is SGHDN and CDR2 is FVKESK. Both ends counted, the CDR3 spans 14 residues. CDR3: CASSQVASVGELYL.

Worth noting for this clonotype: Germline is not matched at one junction end, which may reflect a read error. The V gene is TRBV6-6, the J gene TRBJ1-4; TRBD1 matches 8 bases. CDR1 and CDR2 (germline): MNHNY, SVGAGI (reference sequence). The CDR3 totals 14 residues. CDR3 protein: CASSSDRVNKKLFF. CDR3 bases: TGTGCAAGCAGTTCGGACAGGGTTAATAAAAAACTGTTTTTT.

The gene calls are TRBV29-1 and TRBJ2-1; no reliable D call. The CDR3 spans 12 residues. In germline, CDR1 is SQVTM, CDR2 ANQGSEA. CDR3 bases: TGCAGTGCCCGCCCATGTGGGAATGAGCAGTTCTTC. Residues: CSARPCGNEQFF.

A remark on this clonotype: A much larger clone differs by one base, so this may be a read error. J is TRBJ2-3 and V is TRBV6-1, with 11 nucleotides matching TRBD2. J gave up 5 bases and V 5 bases, and 6 bases lay outside the gene matches. Germline V gives CDR1 MNHNS, CDR2 SASEGT. The CDR3 is 15 residues long. The CDR3 nucleotides are TGTGCCAGCAGTCCGACTAGCGGGATATTAGATACGCAGTATTTT. As protein: CASSPTSGILDTQYF.

In regard to this clonotype: A much larger clonotype is one base distant, so this may be a read error. This chain joins TRBV4-2 and TRBJ2-2, with D tentatively TRBD1 or TRBD2 (5 bases each). Germline lookup yields CDR1 LGHNA and CDR2 YNFKEQ. Trimming left V 2 bases short and J 9 bases short, with 16 bases between. The CDR3 has 15 residues. CDR3 in amino acids: CASSQTRGTTRELFF. Written as DNA, the CDR3 is TGTGCCAGCAGCCAAACCCGGGGCACAACCAGGGAGCTGTTTTTT.

Remarks on this clonotype: This clone may be a read error of a much larger clone one base away. V usage is TRBV7-9 and J usage is TRBJ2-5; 13 bases agree with TRBD2. The CDR3 has 17 residues. Germline CDR1 and CDR2: SEHNR and FQNEAQ (reference sequence). The DNA for the CDR3 is TGTGTCAGCAGCCCCGGGACTAGCGGGACCATCCAAGAGACCCAGTACTTC. It codes for CVSSPGTSGTIQETQYF.

Regarding this clonotype: The conserved phenylalanine or tryptophan is not found at the CDR3 terminus, so this likely reflects a read error. V usage is TRBV2 and J usage is TRBJ1-2, with no clear D. CDR1 is SNHLY, CDR2 FYNNEI, per germline. Trimming removed 6 bases at V and 10 bases at J, with 21 bases between. This CDR3 comprises 14 residues. The CDR3: CASRRLILGFDYTS. CDR3 nucleotides: TGTGCCAGCAGGAGACTGATACTGGGATTTGACTACACCTCC.

For this clonotype: Germline is not matched at one junction end, which may reflect a read error. The chain links TRBV11-2 to TRBJ2-5, with D perhaps matching TRBD2 (5 bases). This CDR3 is built from 15 residues. Germline CDR1 is SGHAT and CDR2 is FQNNGV. CDR3 sequence (DNA): TGTGTCAGCAGCTTCGAGTGGAATCATAGGGAGACCCGGTACTTC. It translates to CVSSFEWNHRETRYF.

The chain has TRBV5-6 and TRBJ2-5, with 8 bases lining up with TRBD1. The CDR3 totals 16 residues. V was clipped by 2 bases and J by 7 bases; unmatched bases: 13. The germline V gene has CDR1 SGHDT and CDR2 YYEEEE. The CDR3 loop is CASSFFPRQGFVTQYF. As DNA, the CDR3 is TGTGCCAGCAGCTTTTTTCCGAGACAGGGGTTCGTGACCCAGTACTTC.

As regards this clonotype: The junction departs from germline at one end; a sequencing error may be responsible. V and J are TRBV6-1 and TRBJ1-6; no reliable D call. The germline V gene has CDR1 MNHNS and CDR2 SASEGT. This CDR3 comprises 14 residues. The CDR3 coding sequence is TGTGCCAGCAGTGACCGGCATGGTGATTCATCCCTCCACTTT. It is translated as CASSDRHGDSSLHF.